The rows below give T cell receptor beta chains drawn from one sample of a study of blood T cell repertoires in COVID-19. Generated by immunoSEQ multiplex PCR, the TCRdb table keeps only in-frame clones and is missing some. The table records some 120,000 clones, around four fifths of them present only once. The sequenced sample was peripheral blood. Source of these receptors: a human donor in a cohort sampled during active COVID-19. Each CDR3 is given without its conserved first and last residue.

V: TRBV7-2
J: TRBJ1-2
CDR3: ASSGSSGVAGPGYGYT

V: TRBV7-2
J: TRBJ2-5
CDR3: ASSPFGGREETQY

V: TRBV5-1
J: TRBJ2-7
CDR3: ASSRELAGVYEQY

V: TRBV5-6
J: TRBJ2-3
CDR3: ASSYSGGAIMRDTQY

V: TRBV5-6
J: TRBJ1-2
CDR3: ASSLGTGGSNYGYT

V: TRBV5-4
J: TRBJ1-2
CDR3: ASSLDGVGGYT

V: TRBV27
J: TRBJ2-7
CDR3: ASSFLGTEDLQY

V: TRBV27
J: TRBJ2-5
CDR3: ASSLSGTGRSVETQY

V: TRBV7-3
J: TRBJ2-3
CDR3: ASSGVVAGGTDTQY

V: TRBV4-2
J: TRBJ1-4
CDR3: ASSSTAAYEKLF

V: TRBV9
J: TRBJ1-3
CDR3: ASSVAEPGNTIY

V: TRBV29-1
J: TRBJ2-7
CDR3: SALAGLYEQY

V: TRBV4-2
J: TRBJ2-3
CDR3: ASSQDASGGADTQY

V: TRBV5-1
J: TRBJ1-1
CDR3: ASSLGGQGITEAF

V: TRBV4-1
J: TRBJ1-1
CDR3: ASSQAFGQGNTEAF

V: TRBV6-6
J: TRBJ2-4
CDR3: ASSYVAGGPWY

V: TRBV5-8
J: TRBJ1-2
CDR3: ASRSRNPGKNYGYT

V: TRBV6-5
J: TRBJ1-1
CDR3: ASSWGGDTEAF

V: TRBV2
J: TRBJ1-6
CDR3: ASRTDYNSPLH

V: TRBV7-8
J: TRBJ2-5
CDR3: ASSPWTSGETQY

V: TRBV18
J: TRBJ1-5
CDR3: ASSPQGEIGQPQH

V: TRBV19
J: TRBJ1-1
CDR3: ASSLGLDSRLAF

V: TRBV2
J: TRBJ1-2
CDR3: ASSGTGNYGYT

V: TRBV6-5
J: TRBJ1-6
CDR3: ASSYWGQGLRSLH

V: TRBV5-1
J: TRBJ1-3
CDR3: ASSPNRGWPIY

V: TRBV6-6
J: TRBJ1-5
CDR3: ASSYQTGEGNQPQH

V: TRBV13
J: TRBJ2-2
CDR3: ASSIRGPRGTGELF

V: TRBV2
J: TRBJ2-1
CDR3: ASSEEDTGLPYNEQF

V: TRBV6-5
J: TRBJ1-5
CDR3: AGGGNQPQH

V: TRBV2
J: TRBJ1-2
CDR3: ASSPQGGYGYT

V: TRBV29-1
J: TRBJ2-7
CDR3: SASGGQGGYEQY

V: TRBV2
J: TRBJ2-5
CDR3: ASTQGGTQQETQY

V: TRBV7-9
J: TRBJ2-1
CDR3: ASSPGTSGLGGEQF

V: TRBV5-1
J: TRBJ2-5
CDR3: ASSSPRTGKSQETQY

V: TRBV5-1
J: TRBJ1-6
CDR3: ASSLMGASSYNSPLH

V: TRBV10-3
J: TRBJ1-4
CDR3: ATSDSSGQRAKLF

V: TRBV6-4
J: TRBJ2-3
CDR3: ASSALGTSGTDTQY

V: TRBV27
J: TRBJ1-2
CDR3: ASKGLGYGYT

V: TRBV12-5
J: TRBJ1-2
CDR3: ASGLVFEGYT

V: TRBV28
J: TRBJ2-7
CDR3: ASDGQGRTYEQY

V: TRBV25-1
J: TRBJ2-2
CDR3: ASRPDRGLGTGELF

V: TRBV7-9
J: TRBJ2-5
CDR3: ARTSGGARLSQETQY

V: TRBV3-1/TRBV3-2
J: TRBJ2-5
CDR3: ASSHPDSYQETQY

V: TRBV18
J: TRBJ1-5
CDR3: ASSETQGQPQH

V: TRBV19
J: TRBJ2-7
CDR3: ASSIGGGDYEQY

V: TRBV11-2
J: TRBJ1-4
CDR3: ASSPTGREKLF